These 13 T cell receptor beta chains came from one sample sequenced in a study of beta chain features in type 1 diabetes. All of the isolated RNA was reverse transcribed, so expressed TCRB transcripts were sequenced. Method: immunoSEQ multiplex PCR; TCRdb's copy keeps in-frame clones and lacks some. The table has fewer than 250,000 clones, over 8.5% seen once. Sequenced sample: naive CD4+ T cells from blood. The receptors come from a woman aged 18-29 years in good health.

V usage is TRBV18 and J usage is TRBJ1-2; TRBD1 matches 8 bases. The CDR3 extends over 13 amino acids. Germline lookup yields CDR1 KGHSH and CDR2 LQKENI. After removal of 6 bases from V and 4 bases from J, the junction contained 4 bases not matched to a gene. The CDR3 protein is CASSGQGGYGYTF. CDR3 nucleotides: TGTGCCAGCTCTGGACAGGGAGGCTATGGCTACACCTTC.

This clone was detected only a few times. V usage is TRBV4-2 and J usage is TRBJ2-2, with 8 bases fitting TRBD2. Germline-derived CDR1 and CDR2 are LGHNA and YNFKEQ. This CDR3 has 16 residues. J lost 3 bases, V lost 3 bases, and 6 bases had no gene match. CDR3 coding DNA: TGTGCCAGCAGCCAGCCAAGCGGGAGAGACACCGGGGAGCTGTTTTTT. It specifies CASSQPSGRDTGELFF.

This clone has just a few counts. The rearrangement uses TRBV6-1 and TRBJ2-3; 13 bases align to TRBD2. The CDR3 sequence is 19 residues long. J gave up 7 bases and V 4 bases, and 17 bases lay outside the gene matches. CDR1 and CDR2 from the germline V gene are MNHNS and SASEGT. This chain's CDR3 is CASSGYTSGRAKALNTQYF. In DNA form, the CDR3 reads TGTGCCAGCAGTGGATATACTAGCGGGAGGGCGAAGGCCCTTAATACGCAGTATTTT.

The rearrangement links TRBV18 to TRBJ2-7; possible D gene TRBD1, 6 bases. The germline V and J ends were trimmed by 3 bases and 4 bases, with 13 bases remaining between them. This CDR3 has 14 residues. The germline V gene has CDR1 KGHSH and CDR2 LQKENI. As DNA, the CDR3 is TGTGCCAGCTCACCGTCAGGGGCAGCGTACGAGCAGTACTTC. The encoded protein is CASSPSGAAYEQYF.

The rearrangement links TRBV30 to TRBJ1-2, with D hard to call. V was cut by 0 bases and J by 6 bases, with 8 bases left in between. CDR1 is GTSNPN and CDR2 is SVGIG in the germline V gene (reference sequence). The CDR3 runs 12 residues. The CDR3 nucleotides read TGTGCCTGGAGTGTTCTCGGTAATGGCTACACCTTC. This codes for CAWSVLGNGYTF.

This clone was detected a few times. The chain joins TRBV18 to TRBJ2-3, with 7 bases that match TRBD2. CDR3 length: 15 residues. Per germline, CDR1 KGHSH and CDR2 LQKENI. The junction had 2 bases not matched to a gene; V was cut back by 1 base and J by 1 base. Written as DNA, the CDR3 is TGTGCCAGCTCACCACAGGGACTACGCACAGATACGCAGTATTTT. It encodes CASSPQGLRTDTQYF.

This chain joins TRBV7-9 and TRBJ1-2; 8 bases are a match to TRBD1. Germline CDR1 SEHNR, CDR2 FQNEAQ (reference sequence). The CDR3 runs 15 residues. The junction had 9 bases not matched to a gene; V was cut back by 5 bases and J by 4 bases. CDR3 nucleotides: TGTGCCAGCAGCGGAAGACAGGGGACGGTCTATGGCTACACCTTC. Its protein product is CASSGRQGTVYGYTF.

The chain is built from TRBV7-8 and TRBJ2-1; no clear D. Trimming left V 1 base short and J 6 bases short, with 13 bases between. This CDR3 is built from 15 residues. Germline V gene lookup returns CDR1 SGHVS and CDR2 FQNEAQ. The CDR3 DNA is TGTGCCAGCAGCTTAGGTCGCCACGGAGTCAATGAGCAGTTCTTC. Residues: CASSLGRHGVNEQFF.

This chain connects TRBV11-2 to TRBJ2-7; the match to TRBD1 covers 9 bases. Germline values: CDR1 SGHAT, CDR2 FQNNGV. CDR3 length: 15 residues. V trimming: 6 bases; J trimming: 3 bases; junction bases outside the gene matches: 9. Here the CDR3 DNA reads TGTGCCAGCAGGCGGACGGACAGGGGTGACTACGAGCAGTACTTC. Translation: CASRRTDRGDYEQYF.

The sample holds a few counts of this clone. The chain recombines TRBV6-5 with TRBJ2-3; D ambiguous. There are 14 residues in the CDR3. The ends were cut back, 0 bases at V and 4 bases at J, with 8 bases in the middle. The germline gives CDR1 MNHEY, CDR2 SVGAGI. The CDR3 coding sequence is TGTGCCAGCAGTTACTCGAGTCCACCAGATACGCAGTATTTT. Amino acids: CASSYSSPPDTQYF.

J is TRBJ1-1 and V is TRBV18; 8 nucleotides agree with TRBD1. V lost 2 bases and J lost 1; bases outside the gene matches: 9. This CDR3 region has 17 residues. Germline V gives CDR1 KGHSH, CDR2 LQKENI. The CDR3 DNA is TGTGCCAGCTCACCAACAGGGGGAAGGCGTTGGAACACTGAAGCTTTCTTT. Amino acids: CASSPTGGRRWNTEAFF.

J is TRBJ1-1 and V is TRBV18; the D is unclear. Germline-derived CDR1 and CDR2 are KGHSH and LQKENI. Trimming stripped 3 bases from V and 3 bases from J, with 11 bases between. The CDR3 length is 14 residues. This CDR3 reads CASSPLAADTEAFF. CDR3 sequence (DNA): TGTGCCAGCTCACCCTTGGCTGCGGACACTGAAGCTTTCTTT. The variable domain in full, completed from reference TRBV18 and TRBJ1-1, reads NAGVMQNPRHLVRRRGQEARLRCSPMKGHSHVYWYRQLPEEGLKFMVYLQKENIIDESGMPKERFSAEFPKEGPSILRIQQVVRGDSAAYFCASSPLAADTEAFFGQGTRLTVV.

In DNA form, the CDR3 reads TGCGCCAGCAGCTTGGGGGGACTTAGCACAGATACGCAGTATTTT. Its protein product is CASSLGGLSTDTQYF. This chain links TRBV5-1 with TRBJ2-3; the D gene is possibly TRBD2 (6 bases). Germline CDR1 and CDR2: SGHRS and YFSETQ. The CDR3 extends over 15 amino acids. V was trimmed by 0 bases and J by 0 bases, leaving 8 bases between them.